A selection of T cell receptor beta chains follows, all from one sample in a study of T cell responses to AZD1222 COVID-19 vaccine. Sequencing used immunoSEQ multiplex PCR; TCRdb keeps in-frame clones, though not all of them. The sample has 20,000 to 25,000 clones, about 80% seen once. The input for sequencing was peripheral blood, taken on day 0 of AZD1222 vaccination. The origin of the receptors is an adult in good health. The CDR3 runs from the conserved cysteine through the conserved F or W. Fields, in order: J gene, clone size, V gene, D gene, CDR3 DNA, CDR3 protein. The D gene is left open where the match is weak. The size entry is marked missing in some rows and otherwise reads once, few, many or a size class.

>TRBJ2-7|NA|TRBV3-1/TRBV3-2|TRBD2
TGTGCCAGCAGCCGGACTAGCTACTACGAGCAGTACTTC
CASSRTSYYEQYF
>TRBJ1-3|few|TRBV5-4|NA
TGTGCCAGCAGCTTGGAGGGGGGAAGAGGAAACACCATATATTTT
CASSLEGGRGNTIYF
>TRBJ2-3|few|TRBV29-1|NA
TGCAGCGTTCCCGGGGGCCGTAGGGATACGCAGTATTTT
CSVPGGRRDTQYF
>TRBJ2-3|NA|TRBV7-2|TRBD2
TGTGCCAGCAGTTACGTAGCGGGAGGGGAGGATACGCAGTATTTT
CASSYVAGGEDTQYF
>TRBJ1-5|NA|TRBV12-3/TRBV12-4|NA
TGTGCCAGCAGTCGGACAGACAATCAGCCCCAGCATTTT
CASSRTDNQPQHF
>TRBJ2-1|NA|TRBV5-6|NA
TGTGCCAGCAGCTACGGGACTCCCAATGAGCAGTTCTTC
CASSYGTPNEQFF
>TRBJ1-6|NA|TRBV18|NA
TGTGCCAGCTCACCGGGCCGTGTGGGTAATAATTCACCCCTCCACTTT
CASSPGRVGNNSPLHF
>TRBJ1-4|NA|TRBV4-2|NA
TGTGCCAGCACCACAAACCCCCGGGGTGGGAATAATGAAAAACTGTTTTTT
CASTTNPRGGNNEKLFF
>TRBJ2-3|NA|TRBV7-2|TRBD2
TGTGCCAGCAGCTCAAGACTAGCGGGGGATATGAGTGGACCAGATACGCAGTATTTT
CASSSRLAGDMSGPDTQYF
>TRBJ2-1|NA|TRBV7-8|TRBD1
TGTGCCAGCAGCTCCCTACAAGAGGGACAGTCCACCTCCTACAATGAGCAGTTCTTC
CASSSLQEGQSTSYNEQFF
>TRBJ2-2|NA|TRBV10-2|NA
TGCGCCAGCAGTGTAATTCAGGGGTCCACCGGGGAGCTGTTTTTT
CASSVIQGSTGELFF
>TRBJ1-1|NA|TRBV7-2|NA
TGTGCCAGCAGCGAAACCTCAGCCTCCACTGAAGCTTTCTTT
CASSETSASTEAFF
>TRBJ1-2|few|TRBV4-3|NA
TGCGCCAGCAGCCAAGATTTCCGGCATTACACCTTC
CASSQDFRHYTF
>TRBJ1-2|NA|TRBV12-3/TRBV12-4|NA
TGTGCCAGCAGTTTCGGGGATGGAGGCTACACCTTC
CASSFGDGGYTF